Listed below are T cell receptor beta chains from one sample, sequenced in a study of cytomegalovirus exposure and HLA in healthy donors. The method was immunoSEQ multiplex PCR; TCRdb's version includes in-frame clones alone and lacks a portion of them. This sample has under 250,000 clones, with 85% found just once. Sequencing was performed on PBMCs. All receptors come from a girl aged 2-9 years in good health and CMV-seronegative. CDR3s include the opening cysteine and the closing phenylalanine or tryptophan. Each record gives: CDR3 DNA, CDR3 protein, J gene, D gene, V gene, clone size. The D gene is left open where the match is weak. Only part of the rows carry a size: once, few, many, or a class if the clone is expanded.

TGCGCCAGCAGCGGGGGCAGAGAGCAGTACTTC CASSGGREQYF TRBJ2-7 . TRBV5-1 .
TGTGCCTGGACCTCCTCCTACAATGAGCAGTTCTTC CAWTSSYNEQFF TRBJ2-1 . TRBV30 .
TGTGCCAGCAGCCGAGACAGGGCTAACTATGGCTACACCTTC CASSRDRANYGYTF TRBJ1-2 TRBD1 TRBV6-1 .
TGTGCCAGTTGGGGACAGGGGCTCAATCAGCCCCAGCATTTT CASWGQGLNQPQHF TRBJ1-5 TRBD1 TRBV19 .
TGTGCCAGCAGCCCCCGGGACTTAGAGACCCAGTACTTC CASSPRDLETQYF TRBJ2-5 . TRBV11-2 .
TGCGCCAGCAGCTTGGGACAGGGACTCTCTGGAAACACCATATATTTT CASSLGQGLSGNTIYF TRBJ1-3 TRBD1 TRBV5-1 .
TGCAGCGTTGATGGGACAGGGATCCAAGAGACCCAGTACTTC CSVDGTGIQETQYF TRBJ2-5 TRBD1 TRBV29-1 .
TGTGCCAGCAGTGACTTTGGGGGAGGGCCCATCGGGGAGCTGTTTTTT CASSDFGGGPIGELFF TRBJ2-2 TRBD2 TRBV2 .
TGTGCCAGCAGCGTAGGGGCGACTAGCGGGACCGGGGAGCTGTTTTTT CASSVGATSGTGELFF TRBJ2-2 TRBD2 TRBV9 .
TGTGCCAGCGGCGGAGGGCTGAGCTCCTACAATGAGCAGTTCTTC CASGGGLSSYNEQFF TRBJ2-1 . TRBV2 .
TGCAGTGCTCTCGGGGAAACTGAAGCTTTCTTT CSALGETEAFF TRBJ1-1 . TRBV20-1 .
TGTGCCAGCAGCGCGGGGTCGCTAGCGGGAGCCATAGGGCAAGAGACCCAGTACTTC CASSAGSLAGAIGQETQYF TRBJ2-5 TRBD2 TRBV9 .
TGTGCCACCAGCCGCCCGGGACTCGAACGAATCGGGGAGCTGTTTTTT CATSRPGLERIGELFF TRBJ2-2 . TRBV15 .
TGTGCCAGCAGCTGGCCTAGCGCCGGGGAGCTGTTTTTT CASSWPSAGELFF TRBJ2-2 . TRBV5-4 .
TGTGCCAGCAGCTTCGCGTCGGACAGGGCTGGAAACACCATATATTTT CASSFASDRAGNTIYF TRBJ1-3 TRBD1 TRBV7-9 .
TGCGCCAGCAGACTAGCGGGGGGACCCTACAATGAGCAGTTCTTC CASRLAGGPYNEQFF TRBJ2-1 TRBD2 TRBV5-1 .
TGCAGCGTCGCTTCTGGATCAACCCAGGTCAATGAGCAGTTCTTC CSVASGSTQVNEQFF TRBJ2-1 . TRBV29-1 few
TGTGCCAGCAGGGTCGGGGAAACCTACGAGCAGTACTTC CASRVGETYEQYF TRBJ2-7 . TRBV11-3 .
TGTGCCAGCAGTTCACAGAGCTCCTATAATTCACCCCTCCACTTT CASSSQSSYNSPLHF TRBJ1-6 . TRBV6-5 .
TGTGCCAGCACTGACAGGGTAGATGAAAAACTGTTTTTT CASTDRVDEKLFF TRBJ1-4 TRBD1 TRBV7-9 .
TGTGCCAGCAGCCAAAGGAGGGGGGGGGATACGCAGTATTTT CASSQRRGGDTQYF TRBJ2-3 . TRBV4-2 .
TGTGCCGGTACAGGGGCCGGGGCCAACGTCCTGACTTTC CAGTGAGANVLTF TRBJ2-6 TRBD1 TRBV6-4 .
TGTGCCTGGAGAAACCTTCGGGGGGCCAAGACAGATACGCAGTATTTT CAWRNLRGAKTDTQYF TRBJ2-3 . TRBV30 .
TGCAGCGTAGCCGGGACTAGCGGGACAAATGAGCAGCTCTTC CSVAGTSGTNEQLF TRBJ2-1 TRBD2 TRBV29-1 .
TGCGCCAGCAAGGGGGATGACTATGGCTACACCTTC CASKGDDYGYTF TRBJ1-2 . TRBV5-1 once
TGTGCCAGCCTTGGAGGTGGTATTGGGCAAGAGACCCAGTACTTC CASLGGGIGQETQYF TRBJ2-5 . TRBV2 .
TGTGCCTGGAGTCTACCGTCCTACGAGCAGTACTTC CAWSLPSYEQYF TRBJ2-7 . TRBV30 .
TGCGCCAGCAGCGGATACAGGGTGTTTTTACTAGCGGGAGTCGAGCAGTTCTTC CASSGYRVFLLAGVEQFF TRBJ2-1 TRBD2 TRBV5-1 .
TGTGCCAGCATGGGGGGGTTGAACACCATATATTTT CASMGGLNTIYF TRBJ1-3 . TRBV6-1 .
TGCGCCAGCAGCTTGGACAGACACTACGAGCAGTACTTC CASSLDRHYEQYF TRBJ2-7 . TRBV5-1 .
TGTGCCAGCAGCGTAGGGGGACCGGGACAGGGTATGGAAAACTATGGCTACACCTTC CASSVGGPGQGMENYGYTF TRBJ1-2 TRBD1 TRBV9 .
TGTGCCAGCTCACCATGGGGGGGCGAGGATGAAAAACTGTTTTTT CASSPWGGEDEKLFF TRBJ1-4 . TRBV18 .
TGTGCCAGCAGCCCGCGGGAGTTCTTAAATGGGTCTTCCGGGGAGCTGTTTTTT CASSPREFLNGSSGELFF TRBJ2-2 TRBD2 TRBV4-2 .
TGTGCCAGCAGCCTTTCGGAGACCCAGTACTTC CASSLSETQYF TRBJ2-5 . TRBV11-1 .
TGTGCCAGCAGTTCCACAGGGGTGGGCTACACCTTC CASSSTGVGYTF TRBJ1-2 TRBD1 TRBV27 .
TGTGCCAGCTCACCACGTTCCGGGACAGGCAATGGCTACACCTTC CASSPRSGTGNGYTF TRBJ1-2 TRBD1 TRBV18 .
TGTGCCAGCAGTTTAAGGGGGGGCGGGGCCCTCACAGATACGCAGTATTTT CASSLRGGGALTDTQYF TRBJ2-3 . TRBV27 .
TGTGCCAGCAGCTTTAACACAGATACGCAGTATTTT CASSFNTDTQYF TRBJ2-3 . TRBV7-2 .
TGTGCCAGCAGTTTAATGGGGACAGGGACCTACGAGCAGTACTTC CASSLMGTGTYEQYF TRBJ2-7 TRBD1 TRBV27 .